What follows describes a single T cell receptor beta chain. It lacks a known antigen. Per-base qualities were not stored, and no clone one base away is much larger. Each collaborating institution followed its own protocols to collect whole blood in K2EDTA tubes. For TCRbeta analysis, collaborators shipped samples as frozen whole blood, isolated PBMCs, or DNA extracted from either of those sample types. TCRbeta CDR3 regions were amplified from genomic DNA by means of the immunoSEQ Assay, a bias-controlled multiplex PCR. The paper's processing steps were these. The number of nucleated cells in each sample was estimated by amplification of reference gene primers within the assay. To quantify the absolute abundance of each unique TCRbeta CDR3 rearrangement, sequence reads were collapsed and filtered. For each sample, productive Simpson clonality was calculated as the square root of Simpson's diversity index across productive rearrangements. The table was pulled from immuneACCESS by TCRdb, which kept in-frame rearrangements only. Such tables lose some clones; where checked, under half of the loss comes from unresolved V genes, and the rest has no known cause. The V and J calls and clone size were taken over from that table, and D and trimming were inferred from the DNA. This sample comprises roughly 70,000 clones, roughly 87% of them detected only once. The ten largest clones take up approximately 20% of the sample.

This sample is part of a study of blood T cell repertoires in COVID-19 (dated by TCRdb to about 2020). With regard to the full study: Collaborator samples came from the United States, Italy and Spain and covered acute and convalescent phases of COVID-19. The material from the prospective study consisted of cDNA or gDNA derived from T cells, B-cell-depleted T cells, or PBMCs. The dataset comprised deeply sampled blood TCRbeta repertoires from subjects exposed to, actively infected with, or recovered from COVID-19. A freely available public database, intended as a resource for researchers studying the immune response to SARS-CoV-2, is where the repertoires were released. Samples came from the ongoing ImmuneRACE study (first 160 participants) plus 1,254 subjects from 6 global collaborators. The sample metadata nearly always contained a de-identified subject ID, COVID-19 status, age in years and sex. Where available, HLA class I and class II types were obtained from metadata supplied by the sample provider rather than from assay-based typing. Overall study outcomes, separate from this receptor: The quantity of clinical and demographic metadata differed by source and by participant and was supplied without curation.

For this chain, trimming is 0 bases at the V end and 8 bases at the J end, and the number of junction bases without a gene match is 4. CDR1 is given as ENHRY and CDR2 as SYGVKD, both from the germline V gene. The CDR3 has 15 amino acids, counting the end cysteine and phenylalanine. The kept DNA is CDR3 alone, 45 bases in frame from the first base. This clonotype originated in an elderly woman with acute or convalescent COVID-19. Sequences were obtained from peripheral blood. This receptor chain uses TRBV10-3 and TRBJ1-4; a stretch of 9 junction bases matches TRBD1. The CDR3 region: CAISESGTGREKLFF. The DNA sequence is given as TGTGCCATCAGTGAGTCCGGGACAGGGCGGGAAAAACTGTTTTTT.